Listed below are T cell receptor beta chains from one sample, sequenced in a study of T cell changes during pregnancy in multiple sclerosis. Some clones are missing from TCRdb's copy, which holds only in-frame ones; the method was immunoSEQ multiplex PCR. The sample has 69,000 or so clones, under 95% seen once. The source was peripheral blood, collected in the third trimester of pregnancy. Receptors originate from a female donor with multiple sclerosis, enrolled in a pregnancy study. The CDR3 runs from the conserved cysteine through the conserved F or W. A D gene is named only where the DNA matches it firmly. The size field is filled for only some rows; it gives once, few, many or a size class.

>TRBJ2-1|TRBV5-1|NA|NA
CASSLLTGSSNEQFF
TGCGCCAGCAGCTTGTTAACAGGTTCGAGCAATGAGCAGTTCTTC
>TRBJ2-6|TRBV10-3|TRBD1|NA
CAISEPRDRFVSGANVLTF
TGTGCCATCAGTGAGCCGAGGGACAGATTTGTCTCTGGGGCCAACGTCCTGACTTTC
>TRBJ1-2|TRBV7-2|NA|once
CASSPRNGVYGYTF
TGTGCCAGCAGCCCCCGGAACGGGGTCTATGGCTACACCTTC
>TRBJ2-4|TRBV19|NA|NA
CASSRQDKNIQYF
TGTGCCAGTAGTCGGCAGGACAAAAACATTCAGTACTTC
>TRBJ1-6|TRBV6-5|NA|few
CASNPGNYNSPLHF
TGTGCCAGCAATCCAGGGAACTATAATTCACCCCTCCACTTT
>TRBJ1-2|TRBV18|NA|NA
CASSPDRSYYGYTF
TGTGCCAGCTCACCAGACAGGTCCTACTATGGCTACACCTTC
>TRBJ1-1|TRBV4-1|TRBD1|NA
CASSQEPSGGNTEAFF
TGCGCCAGCAGCCAAGAGCCTTCAGGGGGGAACACTGAAGCTTTCTTT
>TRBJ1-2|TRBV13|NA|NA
CASSLRRAPDYTF
TGTGCCAGCAGCTTAAGGAGGGCCCCGGACTACACCTTC
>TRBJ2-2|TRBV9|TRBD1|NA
CASSGDRPYYRTGELFF
TGTGCCAGCAGCGGGGACAGACCTTACTACCGCACCGGGGAGCTGTTTTTT
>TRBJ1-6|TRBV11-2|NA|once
CASSLDRVISPLHF
TGTGCCAGCAGCTTAGACAGGGTAATATCACCCCTCCACTTT
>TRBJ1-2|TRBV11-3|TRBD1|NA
CASSFVRQGRKGYTF
TGTGCCAGCAGCTTTGTCCGACAGGGGAGGAAGGGCTACACCTTC
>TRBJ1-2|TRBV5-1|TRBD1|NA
CASSPAGGTEYGYTF
TGCGCCAGCAGCCCCGCGGGGGGGACAGAATATGGCTACACCTTC
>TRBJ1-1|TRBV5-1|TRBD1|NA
CASSLGQGASEAFF
TGCGCCAGCAGCTTGGGACAGGGGGCTTCTGAAGCTTTCTTT
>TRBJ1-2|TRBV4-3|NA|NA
CASSRFGGDYGYTF
TGCGCCAGCAGCCGTTTTGGGGGGGACTATGGCTACACCTTC
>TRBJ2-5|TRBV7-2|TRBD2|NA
CASSYTGLAGVFKETQYF
TGTGCCAGCAGTTACACAGGACTAGCGGGAGTATTCAAAGAGACCCAGTACTTC
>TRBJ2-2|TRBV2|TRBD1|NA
CASSGDRGNTGELFF
TGTGCCAGCAGTGGAGACAGGGGGAACACCGGGGAGCTGTTTTTT
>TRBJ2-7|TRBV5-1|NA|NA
CASSLRQATTYEQYF
TGCGCCAGCAGTTTGAGACAGGCGACAACCTACGAGCAGTACTTC
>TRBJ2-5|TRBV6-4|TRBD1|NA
CASSEGTGGSETQYF
TGTGCCAGCAGTGAAGGGACAGGAGGATCCGAGACCCAGTACTTC
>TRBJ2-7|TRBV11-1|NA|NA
CASSLRGYEQYF
TGTGCCAGCAGCTTAAGGGGCTACGAGCAGTACTTC
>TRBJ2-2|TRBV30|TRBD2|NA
CAWISGTSGFTGELFF
TGTGCCTGGATTTCCGGGACTAGCGGTTTCACCGGGGAGCTGTTTTTT
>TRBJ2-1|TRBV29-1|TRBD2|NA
CSVERRRSRGTKFF
TGCAGCGTTGAAAGGAGGCGATCGCGGGGGACGAAGTTCTTC
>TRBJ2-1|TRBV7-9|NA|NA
CASSLRAGVNEQFF
TGTGCCAGCAGCTTACGGGCAGGGGTGAATGAGCAGTTCTTC
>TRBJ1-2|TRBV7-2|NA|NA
CASSPEPWGTNYGYTF
TGTGCCAGCAGCCCCGAACCCTGGGGGACAAACTATGGCTACACCTTC
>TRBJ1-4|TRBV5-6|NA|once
CASSSQLGGGRDKLFF
TGTGCCAGCAGCTCCCAATTGGGGGGAGGAAGGGACAAACTGTTTTTT
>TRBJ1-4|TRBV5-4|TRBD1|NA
CASSAGGSRNEKLFF
TGTGCCAGCAGCGCAGGGGGCAGTCGGAACGAAAAACTGTTTTTT
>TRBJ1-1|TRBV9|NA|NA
CASSPPGDLTEAFF
TGTGCCAGCAGCCCCCCGGGGGATTTGACTGAAGCTTTCTTT
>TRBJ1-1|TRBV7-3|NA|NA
CASSLEVTTEAFF
TGTGCCAGCAGCTTAGAGGTTACCACTGAAGCTTTCTTT
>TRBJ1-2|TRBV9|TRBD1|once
CASSVPTTGGRGYTF
TGTGCCAGCAGCGTCCCGACTACAGGGGGCCGTGGCTACACCTTC
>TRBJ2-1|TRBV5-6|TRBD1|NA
CASSWDRNNEQFF
TGTGCCAGCAGCTGGGACAGGAACAATGAGCAGTTCTTC
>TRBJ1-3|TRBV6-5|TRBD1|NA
CASSSGTGGSGNTIYF
TGTGCCAGCAGTTCCGGGACAGGGGGATCTGGAAACACCATATATTTT
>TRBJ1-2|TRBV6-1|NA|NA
CASTLGGGDIHGYTF
TGTGCCAGCACCCTGGGGGGGGGCGATATCCATGGCTACACCTTC
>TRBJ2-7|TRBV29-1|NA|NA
CSVIMTNSNYEQYF
TGCAGCGTTATAATGACCAACAGTAACTACGAGCAGTACTTC
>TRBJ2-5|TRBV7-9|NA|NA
CASSFRQGRWETQYF
TGTGCCAGCAGCTTCCGTCAGGGTCGGTGGGAGACCCAGTACTTC
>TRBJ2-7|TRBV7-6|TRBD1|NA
CASSGPGTVGEQYF
TGTGCCAGCAGCGGGCCCGGGACAGTCGGCGAGCAGTACTTC
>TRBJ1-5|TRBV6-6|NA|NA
CASSYLTGWDQPQHF
TGTGCCAGCAGTTACTTAACAGGGTGGGATCAGCCCCAGCATTTT
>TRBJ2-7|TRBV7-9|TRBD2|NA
CASSIPGLANEQYF
TGTGCCAGCAGCATCCCGGGACTAGCGAACGAGCAGTACTTC
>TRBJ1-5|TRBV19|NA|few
CASSIFRGNQPQHF
TGTGCCAGTAGTATATTTCGTGGCAATCAGCCCCAGCATTTT
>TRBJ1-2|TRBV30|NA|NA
CAWSGPDSYPGYTF
TGTGCCTGGAGTGGCCCGGACAGTTACCCTGGCTACACCTTC
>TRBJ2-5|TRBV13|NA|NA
CASSLGLGKAGETQYF
TGTGCCAGCAGCTTAGGCCTCGGCAAGGCGGGAGAGACCCAGTACTTC
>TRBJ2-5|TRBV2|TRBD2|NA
CAGTATSGVPGETQYF
TGTGCCGGTACAGCGACTAGCGGGGTCCCGGGGGAGACCCAGTACTTC
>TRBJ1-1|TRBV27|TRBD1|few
CASSTRDRGSSTEAFF
TGTGCCAGCAGTACCCGGGACAGGGGATCATCAACTGAAGCTTTCTTT